This TCR beta chain stems from a study of T-cell memory formation after mild COVID-19 (dated by TCRdb to about 2021). About the full investigation: TCR sequence clusters from the two donors were largely donor specific. In a couple of donors, T-cell clones that expanded and contracted after mild COVID-19 were followed by sequencing TCRalpha and TCRbeta repertoires longitudinally. The cohort was made up of two young adult volunteers, one female and one male, who were previously healthy. Overall results and qualifications from the work: SARS-CoV-2 specificity of the second-wave clones peaking on day 37 was not confirmed. Balanced CD4/CD8 phenotypes were observed for clones contracting from day 15 to 85, whereas a bias towards CD4+ was observed for a second wave of clones expanding from day 15 to 37. Some responding clones were detected in pre-infection memory, suggesting pre-existing cross-reactive memory T cells joined the SARS-CoV-2 response. Only two mild cases were covered by the study, and larger cohorts that include severe cases with pre-infection samples were considered necessary. Contracting CD4+ clones turned up mainly in the CM and EM memory subsets, whereas EMRA was where CD8+ clones were enriched.

The sequencer listed for this sample is Illumina NovaSeq 6000. TCRalpha and TCRbeta cDNA libraries were built by 5'RACE with constant-segment primers, adding sample barcodes and unique molecular identifiers. Trizol reagent was used to extract RNA from every sample. Amplification of the libraries took two PCR steps, and the second step added a second sample barcode plus Illumina TruSeq adapters. Sequencing of the libraries was done on an Illumina NovaSeq, producing 2 x 150 bp paired-end reads. The authors' analysis ran thus. The reads were demultiplexed and collapsed into UMI-guided consensus sequences using migec v1.2.7. Using mixcr v2.1.11, UMI consensuses were aligned to TRA and TRB V and J templates and then assembled into clonotypes. A clonotype was counted as expanded or contracted only if both edgeR and NoisET called the change significant, with noise models trained on biological replicates. For edgeR calls, the thresholds were a false discovery rate-adjusted p below 0.01 and a log2 fold-change of 1. As an exploratory analysis of dynamics, max-normalized trajectories of the 1000 most abundant clonotypes were examined with PCA combined with hierarchical clustering. The CD4 or CD8 phenotype of responding clones was assigned using the separately sequenced CD4+ and CD8+ repertoires. In-frame beta chains were kept once TCRdb had trimmed the public reads at Q25 with fastp and called clones with MiXCR. Rows with one shared CDR3 protein collapse into an entry with the most common genes and DNA. The V and J calls come from TCRdb's annotation, not from the publication. The sample profile shows just over 350,000 distinct CDR3 sequences; about an eighth of them were found once. The biggest ten clones account for around 22% of the sample.

Ficoll-Paque density gradient centrifugation was the method used to isolate PBMCs. This clonotype was found a few times. This clone's antigen is unknown. The record has no base qualities; no much larger clone is one base away. V is shortened by 6 bases, J by 0 bases, and the region joining them spans 11 bases. The CDR3 holds 14 amino acids from the cysteine to the phenylalanine. Only the CDR3 DNA is retained, 42 bases long and in frame from the first base. From a lookup of the germline V gene (reference sequence), CDR1 and CDR2 are DFQATT and SNEGSKA. Sequenced sample: PBMCs or a T cell subset sorted from them (not recorded which). The chain is assembled from TRBV20-1 and TRBJ1-4, with the D gene too uncertain to name. The receptor was derived from a man in his late teens or twenties who had mild COVID-19 (a few samples of this study predate the infection). The sample titles of this study are shuffled in the database, so cell type and time point are left out; the donor was told from shared clones. The DNA is as follows: TGCAGTGCCCCGGTGGGAGCAACTAATGAAAAACTGTTTTTT. Translation gives CSAPVGATNEKLFF.